The following is a TCR beta chain sequence with its context. The source of the sample is a study of CD8 T cells in Susac syndrome. V was shortened by 5 bases and J by 2 bases, with 9 bases between the two germline ends. The CDR3 covers 13 residues. Germline V gives CDR1 LNHDA, CDR2 SQIVND (reference sequence). Reverse transcription used about 0.45 to 1 ug RNA and random hexamers. The amplification used immunoSEQ multiplex PCR on TCR beta CDR3; it spanned 54 Vbeta and 13 Jbeta. Each CDR3 protein is one row after TCRdb ran MiXCR on the immunoSEQ multiplex PCR reads. The table includes some 300,000 distinct CDR3 sequences, about 82% detected once.

The sequenced sample consisted of CD8+ T cells from PBMCs. This TCR came from a human donor with multiple sclerosis. V gene TRBV19 combines with J gene TRBJ1-2; no clear D gene. CDR3 nucleotides: TGTGCCAGTAGTCCCGGTTGGAACTATGGCTACACCTTC. It specifies CASSPGWNYGYTF. Variable domain in full (rest from reference TRBV19 and TRBJ1-2): DGGITQSPKYLFRKEGQNVTLSCEQNLNHDAMYWYRQDPGQGLRLIYYSQIVNDFQKGDIAEGYSVSREKKESFPLTVTSAQKNPTAFYLCASSPGWNYGYTFGSGTRLTVV.